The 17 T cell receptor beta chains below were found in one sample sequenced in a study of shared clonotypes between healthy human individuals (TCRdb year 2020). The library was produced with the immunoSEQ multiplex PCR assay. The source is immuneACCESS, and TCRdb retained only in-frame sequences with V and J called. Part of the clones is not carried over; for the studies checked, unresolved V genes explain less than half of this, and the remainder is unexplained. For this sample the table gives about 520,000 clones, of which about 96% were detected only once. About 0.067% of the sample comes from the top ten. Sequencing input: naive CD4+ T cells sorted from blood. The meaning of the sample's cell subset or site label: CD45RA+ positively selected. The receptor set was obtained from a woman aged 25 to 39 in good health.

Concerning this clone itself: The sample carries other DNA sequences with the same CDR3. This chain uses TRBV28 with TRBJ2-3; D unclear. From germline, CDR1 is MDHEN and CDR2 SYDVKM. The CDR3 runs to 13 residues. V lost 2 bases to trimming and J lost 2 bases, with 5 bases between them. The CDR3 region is CASSLGSTDTQYF. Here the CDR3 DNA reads TGTGCCAGCAGTTTAGGTTCCACAGATACGCAGTATTTT.

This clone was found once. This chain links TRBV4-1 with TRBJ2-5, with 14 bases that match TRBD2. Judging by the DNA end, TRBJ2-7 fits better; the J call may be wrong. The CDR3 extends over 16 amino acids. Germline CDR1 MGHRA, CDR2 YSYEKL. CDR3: CASSRIIGLAGGEQYF. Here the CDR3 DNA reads TGCGCCAGCAGTCGCATAATAGGACTAGCGGGAGGCGAGCAGTACTTC.

The CDR3 DNA is TGTGCCAGCAGCAAGACAGGGATTAGCAATCAGCCCCAGCATTTT. It is translated as CASSKTGISNQPQHF. This rearrangement joins TRBV28 to TRBJ1-5; 7 nucleotides line up with TRBD1. The length of the CDR3 is 15 residues. Germline trimming cut 6 bases from V and 0 bases from J; bases unmatched to any gene: 5. Germline CDR1 MDHEN, CDR2 SYDVKM.

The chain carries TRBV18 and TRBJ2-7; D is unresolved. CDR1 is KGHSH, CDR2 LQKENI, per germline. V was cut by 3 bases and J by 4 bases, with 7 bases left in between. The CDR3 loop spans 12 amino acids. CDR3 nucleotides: TGTGCCAGCTCACCTAACACATACGAGCAGTACTTC. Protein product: CASSPNTYEQYF.

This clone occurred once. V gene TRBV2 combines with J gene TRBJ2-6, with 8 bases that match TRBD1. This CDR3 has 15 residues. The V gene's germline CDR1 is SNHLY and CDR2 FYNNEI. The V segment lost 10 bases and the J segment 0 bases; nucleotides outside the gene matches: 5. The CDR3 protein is CATRTGPSGANVLTF. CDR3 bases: TGTGCCACCCGGACAGGGCCCTCTGGGGCCAACGTCCTGACTTTC. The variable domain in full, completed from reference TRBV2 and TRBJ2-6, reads EPEVTQTPSHQVTQMGQEVILRCVPISNHLYFYWYRQILGQKVEFLVSFYNNEISEKSEIFDDQFSVERPDGSNFTLKIRSTKLEDSAMYFCATRTGPSGANVLTFGAGSRLTVL.

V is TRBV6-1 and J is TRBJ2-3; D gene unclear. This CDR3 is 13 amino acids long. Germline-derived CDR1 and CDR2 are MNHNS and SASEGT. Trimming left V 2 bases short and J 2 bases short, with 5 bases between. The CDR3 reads CASSETTTDTQYF. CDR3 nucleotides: TGTGCCAGCAGTGAAACGACCACAGATACGCAGTATTTT.

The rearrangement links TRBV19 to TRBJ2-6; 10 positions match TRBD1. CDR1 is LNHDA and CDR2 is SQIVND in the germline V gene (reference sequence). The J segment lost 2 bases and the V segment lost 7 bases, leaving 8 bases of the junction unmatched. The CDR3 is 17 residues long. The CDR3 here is CASTRDRGPTGANVLTF. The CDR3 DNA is TGTGCCAGTACTAGGGACAGGGGCCCAACTGGGGCCAACGTCCTGACTTTC.

The CDR3 coding sequence is TGTGCCTGGAGTCCCCGGAGGGGGTTACAGATTTATTCACCCCTCCACTTT. Its protein product is CAWSPRRGLQIYSPLHF. The chain is built from TRBV30 and TRBJ1-6, with TRBD1 as a possible D gene (6 bases). The germline V gene has CDR1 GTSNPN and CDR2 SVGIG (reference sequence). The germline V and J ends were trimmed by 2 bases and 8 bases, with 22 bases remaining between them. CDR3 size: 17 residues.

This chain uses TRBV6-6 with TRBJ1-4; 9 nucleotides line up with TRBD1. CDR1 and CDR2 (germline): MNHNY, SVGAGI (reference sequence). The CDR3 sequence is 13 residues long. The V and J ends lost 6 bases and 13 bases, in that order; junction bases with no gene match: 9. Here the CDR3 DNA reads TGTGCCAGCAGCCCGGGACAGGGAAGGTCACTGTTTTTT. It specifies CASSPGQGRSLFF.

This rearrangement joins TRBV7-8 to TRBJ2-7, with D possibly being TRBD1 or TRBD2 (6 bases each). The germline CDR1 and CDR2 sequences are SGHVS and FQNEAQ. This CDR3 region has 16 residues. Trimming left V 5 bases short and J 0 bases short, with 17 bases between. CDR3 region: CASSKPGGPNSYEQYF. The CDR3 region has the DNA TGTGCCAGCAGCAAACCCGGGGGCCCGAACTCCTACGAGCAGTACTTC.

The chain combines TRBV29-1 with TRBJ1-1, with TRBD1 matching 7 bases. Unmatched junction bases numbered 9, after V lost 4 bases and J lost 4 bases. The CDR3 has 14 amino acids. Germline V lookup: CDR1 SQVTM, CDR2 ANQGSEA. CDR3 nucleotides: TGCAGCGTTGGGAGGGGGCCTAGCTCCACTGAAGCTTTCTTT. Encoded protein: CSVGRGPSSTEAFF. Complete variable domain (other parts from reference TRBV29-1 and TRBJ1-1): SAVISQKPSRDICQRGTSLTIQCQVDSQVTMMFWYRQQPGQSLTLIATANQGSEATYESGFVIDKFPISRPNLTFSTLTVSNMSPEDSSIYLCSVGRGPSSTEAFFGQGTRLTVV.

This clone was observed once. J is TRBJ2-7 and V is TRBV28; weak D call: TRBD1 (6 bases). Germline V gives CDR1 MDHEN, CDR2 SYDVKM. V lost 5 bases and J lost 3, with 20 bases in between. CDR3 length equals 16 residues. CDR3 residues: CASSIALSGGSYEQYF. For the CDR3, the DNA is TGTGCCAGCAGTATCGCATTAAGTGGGGGCAGCTACGAGCAGTACTTC. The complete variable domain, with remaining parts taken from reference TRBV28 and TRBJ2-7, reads DVKVTQSSRYLVKRTGEKVFLECVQDMDHENMFWYRQDPGLGLRLIYFSYDVKMKEKGDIPEGYSVSREKKERFSLILESASTNQTSMYLCASSIALSGGSYEQYFGPGTRLTVT.

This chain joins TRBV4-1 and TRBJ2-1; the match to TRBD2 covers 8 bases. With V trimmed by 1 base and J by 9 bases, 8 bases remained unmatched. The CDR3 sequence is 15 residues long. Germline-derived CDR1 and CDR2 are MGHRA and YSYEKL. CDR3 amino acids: CASSQVVAGRFEQFF. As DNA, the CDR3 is TGCGCCAGCAGCCAAGTTGTAGCGGGAAGGTTTGAGCAGTTCTTC.

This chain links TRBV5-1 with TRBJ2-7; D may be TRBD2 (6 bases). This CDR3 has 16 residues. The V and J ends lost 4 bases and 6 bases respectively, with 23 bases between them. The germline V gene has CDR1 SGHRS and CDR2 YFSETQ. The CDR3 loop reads CASSPGVGAGDFEQYF. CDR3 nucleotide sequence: TGCGCCAGCAGCCCGGGCGTCGGAGCCGGGGACTTCGAGCAGTACTTC.

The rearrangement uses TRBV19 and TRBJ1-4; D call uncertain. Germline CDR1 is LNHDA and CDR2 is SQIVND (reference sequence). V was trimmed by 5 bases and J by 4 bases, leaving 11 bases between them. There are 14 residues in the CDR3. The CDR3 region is CASSVNGVNEKLFF. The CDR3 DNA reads TGTGCCAGTAGTGTCAACGGGGTTAATGAAAAACTGTTTTTT.

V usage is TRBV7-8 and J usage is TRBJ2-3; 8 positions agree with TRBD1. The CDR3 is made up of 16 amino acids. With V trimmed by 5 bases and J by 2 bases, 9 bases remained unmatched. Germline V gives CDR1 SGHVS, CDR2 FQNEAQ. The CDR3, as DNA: TGTGCCAGCAGCCCGAGAGGACAGGGAACCACAGATACGCAGTATTTT. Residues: CASSPRGQGTTDTQYF.

The CDR3 protein is CASSLGPGPNNEQFF. CDR3 sequence (DNA): TGCGCCAGCAGCTTGGGTCCCGGGCCGAACAATGAGCAGTTCTTC. The chain uses TRBV5-1 and TRBJ2-1; D is undetermined. The CDR3 extends over 15 amino acids. V gave up 0 bases and J gave up 5 bases, with 12 bases separating them. In germline, CDR1 is SGHRS, CDR2 YFSETQ.